The entry below gives a single T cell receptor (beta chain) sequence along with its context. These data come from a study of blood T cell repertoires in COVID-19. Study details: COVID-19 samples from acute and convalescent phases originated in the United States, Italy and Spain. In each case, the material was cDNA or gDNA derived from T cells, B-cell-depleted T cells, or PBMCs.

Authors' methods: Amplification of reference gene primers provided the estimated nucleated cell counts. Repertoires were generated with immunoSEQ multiplex PCR, while TCRdb's copy carries only in-frame clones and drops some. V, J and clone size are taken as reported in that table, and D and trimming were inferred from the DNA itself. Among about 190,000 clones listed, roughly 88% were seen once. There are 13 residues in the CDR3. V was trimmed by 6 bases and J by 5 bases, leaving 13 bases between them. Germline loops: CDR1 LNHDA, CDR2 SQIVND (reference sequence). This TCR came from a woman aged 40-49 years who had recovered from COVID-19. V usage is TRBV19 and J usage is TRBJ1-1, with TRBD1 as a possible D gene (6 bases). Sequencing was performed on peripheral blood. In nucleotides, the CDR3 is TGTGCCAGTAGCTTACAGGGTGATACTGAAGCTTTCTTT. Translated: CASSLQGDTEAFF.